Listed here are 20 T cell receptor beta chains from one sample, sequenced in a study of blood T cell repertoires in COVID-19. Clones were read by immunoSEQ multiplex PCR, and TCRdb kept only the in-frame ones, dropping some. There are 30,000 to 40,000 clones in the sample; approximately 85% occur only once, and roughly an eighth lies in the top ten. The sequencing sample was made of peripheral blood. Receptor source: a human donor in a cohort sampled during active COVID-19.

Remarks on this clone: One end of the junction varies from germline; a read error may be responsible. The chain has TRBV6-5 and TRBJ2-3; 7 nucleotides match TRBD1. The CDR3 contains 15 residues. The V gene's germline CDR1 is MNHEY and CDR2 SVGAGI. CDR3 residues: CAGSTQGRGPDTQYF. CDR3 bases: TGTGCCGGCAGTACACAGGGGAGAGGGCCAGATACGCAGTATTTT.

The chain joins TRBV13 to TRBJ1-6; D gene unclear. Germline-derived CDR1 and CDR2 are PRHDT and FYEKMQ (reference sequence). The CDR3 contains 16 residues. Trimming took 1 base from V and 1 from J, leaving 8 bases between them. The CDR3 reads CASSLVGESYNSPLHF. In DNA form, the CDR3 reads TGTGCCAGCAGCTTAGTTGGGGAGTCCTATAATTCACCCCTCCACTTT.

The chain links TRBV5-4 to TRBJ2-2; 8 positions agree with TRBD2. Germline CDR1 SGHNT, CDR2 YYREEE (reference sequence). The CDR3 sequence is 13 residues long. With 5 bases clipped from V and 5 bases from J, the junction kept 2 bases outside the gene matches. The CDR3 protein is CASRLAGTGELFF. The CDR3 DNA sequence: TGTGCCAGCAGGTTAGCGGGGACCGGGGAGCTGTTTTTT.

The sample holds one count of this clone. This chain connects TRBV4-1 to TRBJ2-3, with 9 nucleotides matching TRBD2. From germline, CDR1 is MGHRA and CDR2 YSYEKL. CDR3 length equals 20 residues. J was trimmed by 5 bases and V by 4 bases; bases with no gene match: 22. The CDR3 coding sequence is TGCGCCAGCAGCCTCCGAGGGGCTAGCGGGGCCCCCTCGCGGGTAGATACGCAGTATTTT. Translating it yields CASSLRGASGAPSRVDTQYF.

This chain joins TRBV6-1 and TRBJ2-2, with D tentatively TRBD1 (6 bases). Germline loops: CDR1 MNHNS, CDR2 SASEGT. The ends were cut back, 1 base at V and 6 bases at J, with 15 bases in the middle. This CDR3 is built from 16 residues. CDR3 coding DNA: TGTGCCAGCAGTGAAGGTCCCGTAGGGGGATCCGGGGAGCTGTTTTTT. This encodes CASSEGPVGGSGELFF.

The chain's CDR3 is CASSIGPAGITEAFF. The DNA for the CDR3 is TGTGCCAGTAGTATCGGCCCAGCAGGGATCACTGAAGCTTTCTTT. The chain links TRBV19 to TRBJ1-1, with D possibly being TRBD1 (5 bases). The CDR3 totals 15 residues. The V gene lost 3 bases and the J gene lost 4 bases, with 15 bases spanning the gap. The germline V gene encodes CDR1 LNHDA and CDR2 SQIVND (reference sequence).

This chain links TRBV12-5 with TRBJ2-3; no clear D. The CDR3 sequence is 11 residues long. CDR1 and CDR2 from the germline V gene are LGHNT and FRNRAP. V lost 8 bases to trimming and J lost 9 bases, with 12 bases between them. CDR3 nucleotide sequence: TGTGCTAGTTCCCCGAGTGTAACGCAGTATTTT. It is translated as CASSPSVTQYF.

The V call is TRBV9, the J call TRBJ2-1; TRBD2 aligns across 8 bases. Looked up from germline, CDR1 is SGDLS and CDR2 is YYNGEE. The junction had 9 bases not matched to a gene; V was cut back by 4 bases and J by 3 bases. The CDR3 spans 16 residues. The CDR3 reads CASSQRSSGRYNEQFF. CDR3 DNA: TGTGCCAGCAGCCAGCGGTCTAGCGGGCGCTACAATGAGCAGTTCTTC.

The CDR3 DNA is TGTGCCAGCAGCCTCGGGACAGGGGCGGGCACCGGGGAGCTGTTTTTT. It codes for CASSLGTGAGTGELFF. The J gene is TRBJ2-2, the V gene TRBV11-2; 10 bases match TRBD1. CDR1 and CDR2 from the germline V gene are SGHAT and FQNNGV. V was pared by 5 bases and J by 4 bases, with 7 bases of the junction left unmatched. The CDR3 contains 16 residues.

The chain joins TRBV7-9 to TRBJ1-2; 8 bases align to TRBD1. The junction had 5 bases not matched to a gene; V was cut back by 5 bases and J by 6 bases. Germline V gene data show CDR1 as SEHNR and CDR2 as FQNEAQ (reference sequence). The CDR3 contains 13 residues. The CDR3 sequence: CASSVDRVNGYTF. The CDR3 DNA follows: TGTGCCAGCAGCGTGGACAGGGTGAATGGCTACACCTTC.

The count of this clone is one. This rearrangement joins TRBV19 to TRBJ1-2; no clear D gene. The CDR3 loop spans 13 amino acids. Trimming removed 5 bases from V and 8 bases from J, with 15 bases in between. Germline CDR1 reads LNHDA; CDR2 reads SQIVND (reference sequence). The CDR3 is CASSSRMWQGYTF. DNA of the CDR3: TGTGCCAGTAGTTCTCGTATGTGGCAGGGCTACACCTTC.

DNA for the CDR3: TGTGCCAGTAGTATTACTAAAGGGCACAGGGACGGCTACACCTTC. Protein product: CASSITKGHRDGYTF. This chain joins TRBV19 and TRBJ1-2; D is possibly TRBD1 (6 bases). V lost 3 bases and J lost 8, with 19 bases in between. Looked up from germline, CDR1 is LNHDA and CDR2 is SQIVND (reference sequence). The CDR3 consists of 15 residues.

The chain combines TRBV15 with TRBJ2-3, with D possibly matching TRBD2 (6 bases). This CDR3 has 15 amino acids. Germline CDR1 is LNHNV and CDR2 is YYDKDF (reference sequence). Trimming cost V 7 bases and J 2 bases, with 16 bases left between them. The CDR3 DNA is TGTGCCACCACCGACCGGAGGGGTTCCACAGATACGCAGTATTTT. The encoded protein is CATTDRRGSTDTQYF.

V usage is TRBV4-1 and J usage is TRBJ2-2, with TRBD1 as a possible D gene (6 bases). Trimming cost V 8 bases and J 2 bases, with 12 bases left between them. Germline CDR1 MGHRA, CDR2 YSYEKL. CDR3 length equals 14 residues. Here the CDR3 DNA reads TGCGCCAGCTCCCCCGGGACAAACACCGGGGAGCTGTTTTTT. Translation gives CASSPGTNTGELFF.

This chain connects TRBV9 to TRBJ2-1, with 8 bases lining up with TRBD2. Germline V gene sequence: CDR1 SGDLS, CDR2 YYNGEE. CDR3 size: 14 residues. The J segment lost 6 bases and the V segment lost 1 base, leaving 3 bases of the junction unmatched. Here the CDR3 DNA reads TGTGCCAGCAGCGTAACCGCGGGGGGCAATGAGCAGTTCTTC. This encodes CASSVTAGGNEQFF.

The V gene is TRBV6-5, the J gene TRBJ1-2, with D unresolved. CDR1 and CDR2 from the germline V gene are MNHEY and SVGAGI. V was cut by 3 bases and J by 4 bases, with 6 bases left in between. The CDR3 has 12 residues. CDR3 sequence reads: CASSYSGYGYTF. CDR3 DNA: TGTGCCAGCAGTTATTCAGGCTATGGCTACACCTTC.

The rearrangement joins TRBV2 to TRBJ2-3, with 9 bases matching TRBD1. The CDR3 consists of 15 residues. Per the germline V gene, CDR1 is SNHLY and CDR2 is FYNNEI. Losses at the gene ends were 4 bases for V and 6 bases for J; bases not matched to a gene: 8. CDR3 in amino acids: CASSATGTGIDTQYF. The CDR3, as DNA: TGTGCCAGCAGTGCAACCGGGACAGGGATCGATACGCAGTATTTT.

The rearrangement joins TRBV24-1 to TRBJ2-5; a possible D gene is TRBD2 (5 bases). The CDR3 spans 15 residues. Per germline, CDR1 KGHDR and CDR2 SFDVKD. V gave up 4 bases and J gave up 4 bases, with 15 bases separating them. The CDR3 loop is CATSDPTTAGETQYF. The CDR3, as DNA: TGTGCCACCAGTGACCCGACGACGGCGGGAGAGACCCAGTACTTC.

The genes are TRBV4-1 and TRBJ2-5; perhaps TRBD2 as D (5 bases). V lost 0 bases and J lost 5, with 10 bases in between. This CDR3 contains 14 residues. CDR1 and CDR2 from the germline V gene are MGHRA and YSYEKL. The CDR3 nucleotides read TGCGCCAGCAGCCAAGATACGGGGTCGGAGACCCAGTACTTC. Its translation is CASSQDTGSETQYF.

V and J are TRBV5-1 and TRBJ2-1; the match to TRBD1 covers 9 bases. The V and J ends lost 4 bases and 7 bases, in that order; junction bases with no gene match: 9. CDR3 length: 15 residues. From germline, CDR1 is SGHRS and CDR2 YFSETQ. The CDR3 spells CASSSTGTGLNEQFF. The CDR3 bases are TGCGCCAGCAGCAGCACCGGGACAGGGTTGAATGAGCAGTTCTTC.